Presented here are 22 T cell receptor beta chains from one specimen sequenced in a study of breast tumors, draining lymph nodes, adjacent tissues. TCRdb re-called the multiplex PCR reads with MiXCR, one entry per CDR3 protein. The sample comprises some 100,000 distinct CDR3 sequences, 21% of which are singletons, and 1% to 1.5% rests with the top ten. Samples came from axillary lymph nodes draining the breast cancer. Sequences were obtained from axillary lymph node tissue. The receptor set was obtained from a female donor with breast cancer. Some clones in this sample may be carry-over from other donors' samples.

Points on this clonotype: The junction does not match germline at one end; this may be a read error. The gene calls are TRBV29-1 and TRBJ2-3; D gene unclear. The CDR3 length is 15 residues. Germline V gene data show CDR1 as SQVTM and CDR2 as ANQGSEA. The DNA for the CDR3 is TGCAGCGTACAGACTCACCGAAGAAGCACAGAAACGCAGAATTTT. It encodes CSVQTHRRSTETQNF.

The chain has TRBV28 and TRBJ2-2; TRBD2 matches at 8 bases. This CDR3 is built from 14 residues. Germline CDR1 and CDR2: MDHEN and SYDVKM. With V trimmed by 5 bases and J by 4 bases, 3 bases remained unmatched. CDR3 residues: CASSPGTSTGELFF. The CDR3 bases are TGTGCCAGCAGTCCCGGGACTAGCACCGGGGAGCTGTTTTTT.

There are many counts of this clonotype. V is TRBV12-5 and J is TRBJ2-1; perhaps D is TRBD1 or TRBD2 (6 bases each). V was cut by 2 bases and J by 9 bases, with 11 bases left in between. Germline loops: CDR1 LGHNT, CDR2 FRNRAP. CDR3 length: 13 amino acids. The CDR3 bases are TGTGCTAGTGGTTTGTTTGAGGGGGGTGAGCAGTTCTTC. Protein sequence: CASGLFEGGEQFF.

This clonotype was recorded many times. J is TRBJ1-2 and V is TRBV5-4; D is unclear. CDR1 is SGHNT and CDR2 is YYREEE in the germline V gene (reference sequence). V lost 4 bases and J 3 bases, leaving 16 bases between the germline ends. The CDR3 consists of 15 residues. The CDR3 DNA sequence: TGTGCCAGCAGCCCCACCCGCACCCACTACTATGGCTACACCTTC. Protein sequence: CASSPTRTHYYGYTF.

The chain has TRBV2 and TRBJ1-2; D not certain. This CDR3 region has 12 residues. V lost 1 base, J lost 8 bases, and 8 bases lay in between. Germline V gene lookup returns CDR1 SNHLY and CDR2 FYNNEI. CDR3 coding DNA: TGTGCCAGCAGTGAAGGTGACGGAGGCTACACCTTC. Translated, it gives CASSEGDGGYTF.

This clonotype has more than one count but fewer than ten. The chain links TRBV20-1 to TRBJ2-4; either TRBD1 or TRBD2 may supply D (5 bases each). Between the trimmed V and J ends, which lost 5 bases and 0 bases, there was a span of 17 bases. The CDR3 consists of 16 residues. CDR1 is DFQATT, CDR2 SNEGSKA, per germline (reference sequence). CDR3 coding DNA: TGCAGTGCTGGAGTGAGCTGGGGGAGAGCCAAAAACATTCAGTACTTC. Its translation is CSAGVSWGRAKNIQYF.

This clonotype was detected ten times or more. J is TRBJ2-3 and V is TRBV12-3 or TRBV12-4, with D possibly TRBD1 on 5 matching bases. CDR3 length: 16 residues. The V end lost 3 bases, the J end lost 0 bases, and 13 bases lay between the germline ends. CDR3 sequence (DNA): TGTGCCAGCAGTTTGGGGCGGATCCTTAGCACAGATACGCAGTATTTT. It codes for CASSLGRILSTDTQYF.

On this clonotype itself: This could be a read error, since a much larger clone is one nucleotide away. V and J are TRBV7-8 and TRBJ2-3; maybe TRBD1 (6 bases). In germline, CDR1 is SGHVS, CDR2 FQNEAQ. The CDR3 sequence is 17 residues long. The V and J ends lost 6 bases and 6 bases respectively, with 25 bases between them. The CDR3 DNA reads as TGTGCCAGCAGGAGGGGGTTAATAACGGCCAAGGGGGATACGCAGTATTTT. Translation: CASRRGLITAKGDTQYF.

This clonotype was picked up many times. This chain connects TRBV3-1 to TRBJ2-1; D ambiguous. The germline V gene encodes CDR1 LGHDT and CDR2 YNNKEL (reference sequence). The V and J ends lost 0 bases and 4 bases respectively, with 4 bases between them. The CDR3 has 13 residues. The CDR3 DNA follows: TGTGCCAGCAGCCAAGATCTTTACAATGAGCAGTTCTTC. This gives the protein CASSQDLYNEQFF.

The chain links TRBV5-6 to TRBJ1-2, with 12 bases that match TRBD1. CDR3 size: 18 residues. V lost 4 bases to trimming and J lost 4 bases; unmatched junction nucleotides: 14. Germline V gene lookup returns CDR1 SGHDT and CDR2 YYEEEE. This chain's CDR3 is CASSGMGDRGLASYGYTF. CDR3 in DNA: TGTGCCAGCAGCGGCATGGGGGACAGGGGGCTTGCTTCCTATGGCTACACCTTC. The full variable domain, with the rest looked up from reference TRBV5-6 and TRBJ1-2, is DAGVTQSPTHLIKTRGQQVTLRCSPKSGHDTVSWYQQALGQGPQFIFQYYEEEERQRGNFPDRFSGHQFPNYSSELNVNALLLGDSALYLCASSGMGDRGLASYGYTFGSGTRLTVV.

CDR3 region: CASSRPGGAGNQPQHF. The CDR3 nucleotides read TGTGCCAGTAGTAGACCAGGGGGCGCGGGCAATCAGCCCCAGCATTTT. The chain uses TRBV19 and TRBJ1-5, with TRBD1 identical over 8 bases. J gave up 2 bases and V 4 bases, and 7 bases lay outside the gene matches. Per the germline V gene, CDR1 is LNHDA and CDR2 is SQIVND (reference sequence). The CDR3 extends over 16 amino acids.

Only a few counts were recorded for this clonotype. V gene TRBV19 combines with J gene TRBJ1-4; possible D gene TRBD1, 5 bases. Between the trimmed V and J ends, which lost 7 bases and 4 bases, there was a span of 13 bases. CDR3 length equals 14 residues. Looked up from germline, CDR1 is LNHDA and CDR2 is SQIVND (reference sequence). The CDR3 bases are TGTGCCAGTATTGGAGGGGCCCTTAATGAAAAACTGTTTTTT. Residues: CASIGGALNEKLFF.

As regards this clonotype: A junction end diverges from the germline sequence, so it may reflect a read error. V gene TRBV5-5 combines with J gene TRBJ1-4; TRBD1 is a possible D gene (5 bases). This CDR3 has 13 amino acids. Germline CDR1 SGHKS, CDR2 YYEKEE (reference sequence). DNA for the CDR3: TGTGCCAGCTGCTTGGAGGGGCAGGGCTTACTGTTTTTT. Its protein is CASCLEGQGLLFF.

In nucleotides, the CDR3 is TGCGCCAGCAGCCAAGGAGGAACAGGGATCTACGAGCAGTACTTC. It translates to CASSQGGTGIYEQYF. The chain couples TRBV4-1 to TRBJ2-7, with D tentatively TRBD1 (6 bases). The V end lost 1 base, the J end lost 3 bases, and 13 bases lay between the germline ends. The CDR3 is 15 residues long. Germline V gives CDR1 MGHRA, CDR2 YSYEKL.

Of note for this clonotype: A read error may explain this, as a much larger clone is one base away. This CDR3 is missing its conserved last phenylalanine or tryptophan, likely due to a read error. The rearrangement joins TRBV9 to TRBJ2-2, with D hard to call. V was trimmed by 0 bases and J by 3 bases, leaving 0 bases between them. Germline lookup yields CDR1 SGDLS and CDR2 YYNGEE. The CDR3 runs 12 residues. CDR3 bases: TGTGCCAGCAGCGTAGACACCGGGGAGCTGTTTTAT. It codes for CASSVDTGELFY.

A remark on this clonotype: A much larger clone lies one base from this, so it may be a read error. This chain connects TRBV11-3 to TRBJ2-5, with 15 positions matching TRBD2. The CDR3 totals 19 residues. Germline values: CDR1 SGHNT, CDR2 YENEEA. In DNA form, the CDR3 reads TGTGCCAGCAGCTCCCTCGGACTAGCGGGGGGGCGAAGAGAAGAGGCCCAGTACTTC. Protein sequence: CASSSLGLAGGRREEAQYF.

This clonotype was recorded at least ten times. CDR3: CASRYTGELFF. The CDR3 coding sequence is TGTGCCAGCAGGTACACCGGGGAGCTGTTTTTT. V usage is TRBV2 and J usage is TRBJ2-2; D call uncertain. Germline loops: CDR1 SNHLY, CDR2 FYNNEI. Trimming pared 6 bases from V and 3 bases from J, leaving 2 bases between. This CDR3 region has 11 residues. The full variable domain, rest sourced from reference TRBV2 and TRBJ2-2, is EPEVTQTPSHQVTQMGQEVILRCVPISNHLYFYWYRQILGQKVEFLVSFYNNEISEKSEIFDDQFSVERPDGSNFTLKIRSTKLEDSAMYFCASRYTGELFFGEGSRLTVL.

This clonotype turned up a few times. The rearrangement uses TRBV3-1 and TRBJ2-3; D possibly corresponds to TRBD2 (6 bases). The CDR3 has 16 residues. The V end lost 4 bases, the J end lost 8 bases, and 22 bases lay between the germline ends. CDR1 is LGHDT, CDR2 YNNKEL, per germline (reference sequence). The CDR3 sequence is CASSLAEAGRTLTQYF. The CDR3 DNA follows: TGTGCCAGCAGCCTAGCGGAAGCAGGCCGGACACTTACGCAGTATTTT.

The sample holds many counts of this clonotype. The genes are TRBV4-1 and TRBJ2-1; 11 bases agree with TRBD2. Germline V gene sequence: CDR1 MGHRA, CDR2 YSYEKL. The CDR3 length is 18 residues. V gave up 4 bases and J gave up 2 bases; unmatched junction bases: 10. DNA for the CDR3: TGCGCCAGCAGCCCGGGACTAGCGGACCGTACCCCCTACAATGAGCAGTTCTTC. Protein product: CASSPGLADRTPYNEQFF.

This clonotype has more than one count but fewer than ten. The CDR3 reads CASSVGGGAYNEQFF. The CDR3 DNA sequence: TGCGCCAGCAGTGTGGGCGGGGGGGCCTACAATGAGCAGTTCTTC. The chain joins TRBV10-2 to TRBJ2-1, with 9 positions matching TRBD2. This CDR3 is 15 amino acids long. Germline V gene sequence: CDR1 WSHSY, CDR2 SAAADI. V trimming: 4 bases; J trimming: 2 bases; junction bases outside the gene matches: 3.

In the case of this clonotype: Given a much more abundant clone one base away, this may be a read error. The chain is built from TRBV20-1 and TRBJ1-4, with D unclear. Looked up from germline, CDR1 is DFQATT and CDR2 is SNEGSKA (reference sequence). This CDR3 region has 14 residues. As DNA, the CDR3 is TGCAATGCTAAATTAGGAGGGTTTGGAGAAAAACTGTTTTTT. Residues: CNAKLGGFGEKLFF.

The table lists this clonotype with many counts. The chain carries TRBV5-6 and TRBJ1-5; D gene unclear. Germline assignment: CDR1 SGHDT and CDR2 YYEEEE. The V end was cut by 4 bases, the J end by 3 bases, with 14 bases between. CDR3 length: 15 residues. CDR3 nucleotide sequence: TGTGCCAGCAGCCTAGGCCCTAACCCCAATCAGCCCCAGCATTTT. Translating it yields CASSLGPNPNQPQHF.